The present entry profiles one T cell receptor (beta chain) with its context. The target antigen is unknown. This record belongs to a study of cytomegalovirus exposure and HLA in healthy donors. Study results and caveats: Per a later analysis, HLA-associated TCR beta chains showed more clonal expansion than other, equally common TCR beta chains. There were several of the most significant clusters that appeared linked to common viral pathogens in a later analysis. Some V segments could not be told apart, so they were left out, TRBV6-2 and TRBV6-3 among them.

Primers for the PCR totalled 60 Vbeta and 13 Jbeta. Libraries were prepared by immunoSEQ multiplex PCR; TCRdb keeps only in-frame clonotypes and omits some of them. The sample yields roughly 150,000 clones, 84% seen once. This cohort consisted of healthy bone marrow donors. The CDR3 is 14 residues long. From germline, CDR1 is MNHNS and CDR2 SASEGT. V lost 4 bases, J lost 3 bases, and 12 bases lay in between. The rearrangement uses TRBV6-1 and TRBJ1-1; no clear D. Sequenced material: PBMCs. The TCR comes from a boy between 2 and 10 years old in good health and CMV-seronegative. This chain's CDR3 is CASSVKLRDTEAFF. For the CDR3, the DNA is TGTGCCAGCAGTGTGAAGCTCCGGGACACTGAAGCTTTCTTT.